The T cell receptor (beta chain) under discussion was sequenced for a study of T cell responses to AZD1222 COVID-19 vaccine. The table came from immunoSEQ multiplex PCR; TCRdb's copy has only in-frame clones and leaves some out. Among 150,000 or so clones listed, 90% to 95% were seen once. As regards this clone: Its antigen is unknown.

Study-wide results and caveats: It should be noted that donors were predominantly white British and more often female, and clonal diversity was possibly underestimated.

Trimming left V 5 bases short and J 1 base short, with 8 bases between. Per germline, CDR1 ENHRY and CDR2 SYGVKD. This CDR3 is 14 amino acids long. This receptor was obtained from an adult in good health. The input for sequencing was peripheral blood, taken on day 0 of AZD1222 vaccination. The genes are TRBV10-3 and TRBJ2-2; a possible D gene is TRBD1 (6 bases). In DNA, the CDR3 is TGTGCCATCAGTCCGGGACAGAACACCGGGGAGCTGTTTTTT. Translated: CAISPGQNTGELFF.